This TCR beta chain came from a study of cytomegalovirus exposure and HLA in healthy donors. Primers: 60 Vbeta forward and 13 Jbeta reverse. Sequencing was performed with immunoSEQ multiplex PCR; in TCRdb, only in-frame clones are kept and a portion is missing. The sample has more than 150,000 clones, around four fifths seen once. CDR1 SGHDN and CDR2 FVKESK come from the germline V gene. V was clipped by 2 bases and J by 2 bases; unmatched bases: 3. The CDR3 has 15 residues. Input material: PBMCs. This receptor was obtained from a man aged 50-59 years in good health and CMV-seronegative. The chain recombines TRBV14 with TRBJ1-3; 7 positions agree with TRBD1. The CDR3 is CASSQMRGPGNTIYF. The CDR3 DNA reads as TGTGCCAGCAGCCAAATGAGGGGGCCTGGAAACACCATATATTTT.